Given below is one T cell receptor (beta chain) in context. Its antigen is not yet known. No per-base quality is available; no much larger clone lies one base away. In light of the paper, this sample's time point label describes: cells obtained before transplantation from donor or recipient. CD3+CD4+ and CD3+CD8+ populations were FACS-sorted from unstimulated pre-transplant donor and recipient cells taken from spleen or lymph nodes. This record belongs to a study of graft-versus-host responses after intestinal transplantation (dated by TCRdb to about 2021). Some background on the complete study: The transplants that recipients received were multivisceral, liver-intestinal, or isolated intestinal. Every recipient was given anti-thymocyte globulin induction, then maintenance tacrolimus and steroids for 2 to 3 years. After intestinal transplantation, graft-versus-host and host-versus-graft alloreactive T cell clones in the graft, circulation and bone marrow were tracked using bulk TCR-beta CDR3 sequencing. Alloreactive clones were identified by sequencing pre-transplant mixed lymphocyte reaction products and comparing them with unstimulated pre-transplant donor and recipient T cells. Of the roughly 24 intestinal transplant recipients enrolled in the cohort, one of whom was a retransplant, 3 patients without pretransplant specimens were excluded. A peak of at least 4% donor T cells among recipient peripheral blood mononuclear cells was the definition used for donor T cell macrochimerism. Rather than going through the commercial service, samples from three later patients were sequenced in-house on an Illumina MiSeq and processed with MiXCR.

The investigation overall reported the following: Early after transplant, peak levels of circulating GvH clones were found to be associated with declines in HvG clones. GvH clones were detected in recipient bone marrow, and some of these GvH clones were observed earlier in ileal mucosa or blood, consistent with an intestinal mucosal origin. The relatively low number and heterogeneity of intestinal transplant patients limited the conclusions. In patients with donor T cell macrochimerism, the allografts had high GvH to HvG T cell clonal ratios.

Library prep was done by the immunoSEQ multiplex PCR assay. For most patients, genomic DNA was isolated with the Qiagen DNeasy Blood and Tissue Kit and shipped frozen to Adaptive Biotechnologies for TCR sequencing. For most patients, high-throughput TCR-beta CDR3 sequencing of genomic DNA was performed by Adaptive Biotechnologies. The authors' pipeline ran thus. TCR sequencing data for roughly 18 patients were retrieved from Adaptive's ImmunoSEQ software; three other patients were processed with MiXCR and VDJtools. To correct CD4 versus CD8 sorting errors, sequences present in both subsets at a frequency ratio below 5:1 were removed. CDR3 nucleotide sequences shared between donor and recipient were removed because the origin of such sequences could not be assigned. To be classed as alloreactive, a clone needed at least 2-fold expansion over unstimulated cells and a minimum CFSE-low frequency of 0.002% (template counts) or 0.001% (read counts). A clone was considered mappable if detected in the sequenced pre-transplant spleen, lymph node, or MLR CFSE-low populations of the donor or recipient. The cumulative frequency of alloreactive clones was calculated as a percentage of all sequences, weighted by copy number. Held by TCRdb, this immuneACCESS table contains in-frame sequences only and omits some clones. Under half of the omission traces to an unresolved V gene where checked; the cause of the rest is unknown. V and J calls and clone size are copied from that table; D and trimming were computed from the DNA. This sample gives 96,000 or so clones in total; 92% of them show up just once. More than 0.15% of the sample belongs to the ten largest clones.

Compared with germline, V lacks 0 bases and J lacks 4 bases; bases without a gene match: 16. CDR3 length: 19 amino acids, cysteine to phenylalanine. Just the 57-base CDR3 DNA is kept, in frame starting at base 1. This specimen was unstimulated CD4+ T cells sorted from spleen or lymph node cells, taken before intestinal transplant. The sequence was collected from a human donor who received an intestinal transplant. Recombination connected TRBV5-7 to TRBJ2-3, with 8 middle bases fitting TRBD1. TRBV5-7 is noted as an ORF with a role that remains uncertain. The DNA is as follows: TGTGCCAGCAGCTTGGACACCAATGGGCAGGGGGCGAGCGCAGATACGCAGTATTTT. Its protein is CASSLDTNGQGASADTQYF.